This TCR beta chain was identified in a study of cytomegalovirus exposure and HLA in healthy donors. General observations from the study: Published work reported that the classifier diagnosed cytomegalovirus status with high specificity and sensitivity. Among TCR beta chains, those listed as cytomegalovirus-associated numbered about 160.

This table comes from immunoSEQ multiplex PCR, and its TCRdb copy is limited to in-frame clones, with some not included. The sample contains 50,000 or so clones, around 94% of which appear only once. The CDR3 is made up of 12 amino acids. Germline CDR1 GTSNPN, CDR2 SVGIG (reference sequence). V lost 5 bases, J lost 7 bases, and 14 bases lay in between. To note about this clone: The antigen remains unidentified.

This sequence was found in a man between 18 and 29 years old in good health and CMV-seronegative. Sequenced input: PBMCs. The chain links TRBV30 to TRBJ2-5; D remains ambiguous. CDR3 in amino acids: CAWSLLDGTQYF. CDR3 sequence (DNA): TGTGCCTGGTCCCTTCTAGACGGGACCCAGTACTTC.